This TCR beta chain derives from a study of blood T cell repertoires in COVID-19. Study-wide context: The analysed material was cDNA or gDNA that came from T cells, B-cell-depleted T cells, or PBMCs.

Methods used by the authors: Estimation of nucleated cell counts was performed using reference gene primer amplification. TCRdb's table, derived via immunoSEQ multiplex PCR, lists solely in-frame clones and lacks some. Clone size and the V and J calls come from that table; the DNA yielded D and trimming. Here the sample spans fewer than 300,000 clones, about 80% being singletons. V gave up 3 bases and J gave up 3 bases, with 15 bases separating them. CDR3 length: 15 residues. Germline V CDR1 and CDR2: MGHDK, SYGVNS. Sequenced material: peripheral blood. This sequence joins TRBV25-1 and TRBJ2-7; weak D call: TRBD1 (6 bases). This TCR derives from a person aged 70 to 85 with COVID-19, enrolled during active disease. For the CDR3, the DNA is TGTGCCAGCAGTGAGGTGGGGGCCGATGGCTACGAGCAGTACTTC. Its translation: CASSEVGADGYEQYF.